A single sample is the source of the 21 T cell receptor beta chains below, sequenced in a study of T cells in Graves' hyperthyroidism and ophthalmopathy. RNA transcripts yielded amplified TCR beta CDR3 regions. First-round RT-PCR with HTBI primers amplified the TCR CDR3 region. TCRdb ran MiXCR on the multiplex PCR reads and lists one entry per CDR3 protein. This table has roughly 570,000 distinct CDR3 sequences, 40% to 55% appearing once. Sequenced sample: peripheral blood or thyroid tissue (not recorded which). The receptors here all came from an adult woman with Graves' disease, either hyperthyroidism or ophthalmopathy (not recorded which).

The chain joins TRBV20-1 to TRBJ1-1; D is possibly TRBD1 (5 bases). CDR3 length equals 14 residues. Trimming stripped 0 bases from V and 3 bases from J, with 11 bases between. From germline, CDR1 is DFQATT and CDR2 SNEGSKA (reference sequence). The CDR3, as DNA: TGCAGTGCTAGAGAGGGGGGGGGGTACACTGAAGCTTTCTTT. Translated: CSAREGGGYTEAFF.

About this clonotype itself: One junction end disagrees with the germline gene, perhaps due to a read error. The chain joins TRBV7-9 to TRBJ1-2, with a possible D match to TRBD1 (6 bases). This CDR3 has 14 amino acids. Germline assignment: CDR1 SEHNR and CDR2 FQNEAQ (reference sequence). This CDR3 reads CASSQEQGPYGCTF. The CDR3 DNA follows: TGTGCCAGCAGCCAAGAACAGGGTCCCTATGGCTGCACCTTC.

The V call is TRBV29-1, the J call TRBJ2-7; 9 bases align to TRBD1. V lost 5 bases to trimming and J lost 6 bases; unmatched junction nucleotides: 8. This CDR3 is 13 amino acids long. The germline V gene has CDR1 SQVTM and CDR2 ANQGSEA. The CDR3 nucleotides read TGCAGCGTTTCGACAGGGGGGCAGGGCGAGCAGTACTTC. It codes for CSVSTGGQGEQYF.

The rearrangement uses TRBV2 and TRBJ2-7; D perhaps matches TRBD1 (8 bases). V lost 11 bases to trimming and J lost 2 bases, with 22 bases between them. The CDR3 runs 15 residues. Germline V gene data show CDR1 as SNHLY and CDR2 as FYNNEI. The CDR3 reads CACSQGASGPYEQYF. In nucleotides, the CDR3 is TGTGCCTGCTCCCAGGGGGCTAGCGGTCCCTACGAGCAGTACTTC.

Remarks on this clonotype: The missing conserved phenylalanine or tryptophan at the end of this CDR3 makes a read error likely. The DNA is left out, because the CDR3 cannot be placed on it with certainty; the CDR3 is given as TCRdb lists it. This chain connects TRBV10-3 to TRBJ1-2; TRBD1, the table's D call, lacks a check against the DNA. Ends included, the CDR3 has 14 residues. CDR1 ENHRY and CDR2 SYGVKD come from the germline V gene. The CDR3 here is CAIANRGVEDLFAI.

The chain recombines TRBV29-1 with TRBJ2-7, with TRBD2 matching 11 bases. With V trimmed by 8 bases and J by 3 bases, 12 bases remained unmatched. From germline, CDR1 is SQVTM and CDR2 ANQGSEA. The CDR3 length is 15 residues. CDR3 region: CSSSRIAGGVYEQYF. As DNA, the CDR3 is TGCAGCAGTTCCCGAATAGCGGGAGGGGTCTACGAGCAGTACTTC.

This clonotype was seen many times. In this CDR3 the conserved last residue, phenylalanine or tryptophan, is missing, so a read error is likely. This CDR3 is CASSLELDTEAFL. DNA for the CDR3: TGTGCTAGCAGCTTAGAACTAGACACTGAAGCTTTCCTT. The chain joins TRBV7-7 to TRBJ1-1; D call uncertain. The CDR3 is 13 amino acids. Germline CDR1 SSHAT, CDR2 FNYEAQ (reference sequence).

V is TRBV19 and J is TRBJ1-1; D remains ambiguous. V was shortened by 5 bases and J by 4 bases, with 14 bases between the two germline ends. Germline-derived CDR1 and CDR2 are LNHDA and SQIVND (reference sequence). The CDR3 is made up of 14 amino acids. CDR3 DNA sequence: TGTGCCAGTAGTGTTCGGAGTCGGCTCACTGAAGCTTTCTTT. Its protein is CASSVRSRLTEAFF.

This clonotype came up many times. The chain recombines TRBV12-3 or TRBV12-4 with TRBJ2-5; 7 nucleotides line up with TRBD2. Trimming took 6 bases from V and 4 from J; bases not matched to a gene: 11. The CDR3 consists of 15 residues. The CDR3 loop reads CASSALSGSRETQYF. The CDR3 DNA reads TGTGCCAGCAGCGCCCTTAGCGGGTCCCGAGAGACCCAGTACTTC.

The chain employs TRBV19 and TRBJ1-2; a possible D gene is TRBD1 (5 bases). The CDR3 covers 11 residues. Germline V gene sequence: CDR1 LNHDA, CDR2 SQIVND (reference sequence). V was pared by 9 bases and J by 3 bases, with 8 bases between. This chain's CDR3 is CASLGDYGYTF. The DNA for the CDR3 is TGTGCCAGCCTAGGGGACTATGGCTACACCTTC.

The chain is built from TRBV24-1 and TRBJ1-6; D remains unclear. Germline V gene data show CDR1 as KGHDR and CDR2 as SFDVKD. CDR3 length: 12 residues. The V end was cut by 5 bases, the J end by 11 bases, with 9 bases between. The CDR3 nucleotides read TGTGCCACCAGTGGGCGAGGGACACCCCTCCACTTT. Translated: CATSGRGTPLHF.

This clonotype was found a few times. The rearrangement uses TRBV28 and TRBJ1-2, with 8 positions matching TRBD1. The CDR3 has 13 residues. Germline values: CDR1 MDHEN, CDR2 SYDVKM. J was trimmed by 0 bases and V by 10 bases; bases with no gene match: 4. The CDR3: CATGTGANYGYTF. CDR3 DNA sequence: TGTGCCACAGGGACAGGAGCTAACTATGGCTACACCTTC.

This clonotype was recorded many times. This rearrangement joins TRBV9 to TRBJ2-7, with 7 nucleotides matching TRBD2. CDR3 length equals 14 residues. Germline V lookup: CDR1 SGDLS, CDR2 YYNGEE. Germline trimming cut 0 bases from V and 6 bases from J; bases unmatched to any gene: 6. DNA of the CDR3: TGTGCCAGCAGCGTAGAAGGACTAGTAGGCGAGCAGTACTTC. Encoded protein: CASSVEGLVGEQYF.

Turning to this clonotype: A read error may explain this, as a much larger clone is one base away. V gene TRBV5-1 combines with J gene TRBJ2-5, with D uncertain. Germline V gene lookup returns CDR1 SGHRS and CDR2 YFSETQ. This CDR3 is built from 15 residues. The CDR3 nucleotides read TGCGTCAGCAGCTTACGGCCTGTACCTAAAGAGACCCAGTACTTC. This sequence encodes CVSSLRPVPKETQYF.

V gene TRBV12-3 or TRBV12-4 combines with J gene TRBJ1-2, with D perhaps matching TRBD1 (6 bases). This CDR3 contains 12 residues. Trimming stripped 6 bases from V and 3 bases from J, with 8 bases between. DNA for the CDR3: TGTGCCAGCAGACAGGGATACTATGGCTACACCTTC. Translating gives CASRQGYYGYTF.

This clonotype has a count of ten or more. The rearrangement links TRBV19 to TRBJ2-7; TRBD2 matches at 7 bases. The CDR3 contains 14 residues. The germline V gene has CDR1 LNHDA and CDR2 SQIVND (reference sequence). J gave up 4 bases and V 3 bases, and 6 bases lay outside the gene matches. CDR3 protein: CASSIGRGGYEQYF. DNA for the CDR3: TGTGCCAGTAGTATCGGTAGGGGAGGGTACGAGCAGTACTTC.

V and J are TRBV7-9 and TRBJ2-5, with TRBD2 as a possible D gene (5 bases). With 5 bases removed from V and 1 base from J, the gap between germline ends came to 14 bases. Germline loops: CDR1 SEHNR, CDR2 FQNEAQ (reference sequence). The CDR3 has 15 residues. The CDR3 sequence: CASSRITSLQETQYF. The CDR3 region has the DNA TGTGCCAGCAGCCGTATCACTAGTCTCCAAGAGACCCAGTACTTC. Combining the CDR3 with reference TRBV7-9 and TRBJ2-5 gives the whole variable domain DTGVSQNPRHKITKRGQNVTFRCDPISEHNRLYWYRQTLGQGPEFLTYFQNEAQLEKSRLLSDRFSAERPKGSFSTLEIQRTEQGDSAMYLCASSRITSLQETQYFGPGTRLLVL.

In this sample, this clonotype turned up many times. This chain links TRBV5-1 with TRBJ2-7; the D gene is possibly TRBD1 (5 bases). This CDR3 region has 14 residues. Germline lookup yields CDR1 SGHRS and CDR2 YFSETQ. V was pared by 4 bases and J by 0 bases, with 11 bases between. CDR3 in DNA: TGCGCCAGCAGCCAACAGACAGCCTCCTACGAGCAGTACTTC. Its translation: CASSQQTASYEQYF.

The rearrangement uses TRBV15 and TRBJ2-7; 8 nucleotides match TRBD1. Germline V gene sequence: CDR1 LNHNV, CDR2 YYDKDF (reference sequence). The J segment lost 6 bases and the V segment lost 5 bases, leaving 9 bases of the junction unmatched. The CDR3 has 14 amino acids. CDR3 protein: CATSGSGQASEQYF. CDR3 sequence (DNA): TGTGCCACCAGCGGGTCGGGACAGGCGTCCGAGCAGTACTTC.

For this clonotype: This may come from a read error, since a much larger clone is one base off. The CDR3 loop reads CASNLAWADLKQYF. CDR3 bases: TGTGCCAGCAACTTGGCATGGGCGGATCTCAAGCAGTACTTC. The V call is TRBV5-6, the J call TRBJ2-7; no definite D call. Germline CDR1 reads SGHDT; CDR2 reads YYEEEE. CDR3 size: 14 residues.

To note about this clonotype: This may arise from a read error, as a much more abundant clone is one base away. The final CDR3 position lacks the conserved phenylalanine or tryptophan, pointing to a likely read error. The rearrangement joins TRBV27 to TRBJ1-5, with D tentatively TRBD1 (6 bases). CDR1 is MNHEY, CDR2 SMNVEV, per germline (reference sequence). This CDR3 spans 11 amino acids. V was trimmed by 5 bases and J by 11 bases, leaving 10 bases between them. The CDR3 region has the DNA TGTGCCAGCAGTCCTAGGGGGGCCCAGCATTTG. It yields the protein CASSPRGAQHL.